Below, 11 T cell receptor beta chains from the same sample are listed, as sequenced in a study of blood T cell repertoires in COVID-19. Clones were sequenced by immunoSEQ multiplex PCR, and TCRdb holds only the in-frame ones, with some missing. The repertoire includes 380,000 or so clones, 86% of them detected once, and roughly 7.2% sits in the top ten. Input material: peripheral blood. All receptors come from a woman aged 55-69 years with COVID-19, enrolled during active disease.

The CDR3 nucleotides are TGTGCCAGTAGTATTCGGGAGGGACAGATGAACACTGAAGCTTTCTTT. Amino acid sequence: CASSIREGQMNTEAFF. The genes are TRBV19 and TRBJ1-1; 7 bases fit TRBD1. Germline CDR1 LNHDA, CDR2 SQIVND (reference sequence). The V and J ends lost 3 bases and 0 bases, in that order; junction bases with no gene match: 7. This CDR3 spans 16 amino acids.

V is TRBV7-3 and J is TRBJ2-6; possible D gene TRBD1, 5 bases. Trimming removed 5 bases from V and 5 bases from J, with 13 bases in between. The CDR3 runs 15 residues. Germline-derived CDR1 and CDR2 are SGHTA and FQGTGA. The CDR3 here is CASSPGLGRANVLTF. CDR3 nucleotides: TGTGCCAGCAGCCCAGGGTTGGGCAGGGCCAACGTCCTGACTTTC.

The rearrangement links TRBV14 to TRBJ2-7; 7 nucleotides match TRBD1. The CDR3 is made up of 16 amino acids. J gave up 3 bases and V 4 bases, and 12 bases lay outside the gene matches. In germline, CDR1 is SGHDN, CDR2 FVKESK. The CDR3 loop is CASSLSTGTAYYEQYF. The CDR3 region has the DNA TGTGCCAGCAGCCTCTCGACCGGGACAGCCTACTACGAGCAGTACTTC.

This clone was recorded a few times. This rearrangement joins TRBV4-1 to TRBJ1-4; TRBD1 matches at 11 bases. The V gene's germline CDR1 is MGHRA and CDR2 YSYEKL. The CDR3 is 15 residues long. Trimming cost V 0 bases and J 10 bases; bases outside gene matches: 4. DNA of the CDR3: TGCGCCAGCAGCCAAGACAGGGACAGGGGGGTAAAACTGTTTTTT. It yields the protein CASSQDRDRGVKLFF.

This chain joins TRBV12-3 or TRBV12-4 and TRBJ1-2; D unclear. V shed 2 bases and J shed 6 bases, with 7 bases lying between them. The CDR3 is 12 amino acids. Written as DNA, the CDR3 is TGTGCCAGCAGTTTACATTCGGATGGCTACACCTTC. It translates to CASSLHSDGYTF.

The CDR3 DNA follows: TGCGCCAGCAGCTTGGAGGGACAGTTGGACACTGAAGCTTTCTTT. Translation gives CASSLEGQLDTEAFF. This chain joins TRBV5-1 and TRBJ1-1, with 7 bases matching TRBD1. Trimming cost V 0 bases and J 3 bases; bases outside gene matches: 5. CDR3 length equals 15 residues. Per germline, CDR1 SGHRS and CDR2 YFSETQ.

This chain links TRBV9 with TRBJ2-2; 13 positions agree with TRBD2. The J segment lost 2 bases and the V segment lost 2 bases, leaving 3 bases of the junction unmatched. Germline V gene sequence: CDR1 SGDLS, CDR2 YYNGEE. This CDR3 spans 17 amino acids. DNA for the CDR3: TGTGCCAGCAGCGTCGGACTAGCGGGGGTCAACACCGGGGAGCTGTTTTTT. Amino acids: CASSVGLAGVNTGELFF.

J is TRBJ2-3 and V is TRBV9, with 8 bases identical to TRBD2. The CDR3 runs to 16 residues. Germline CDR1 is SGDLS and CDR2 is YYNGEE. J gave up 2 bases and V 0 bases, and 5 bases lay outside the gene matches. As DNA, the CDR3 is TGTGCCAGCAGCGTAGATCCGGGGGGGCCCACAGATACGCAGTATTTT. It codes for CASSVDPGGPTDTQYF. The whole variable domain, remainder taken from reference TRBV9 and TRBJ2-3, is DSGVTQTPKHLITATGQRVTLRCSPRSGDLSVYWYQQSLDQGLQFLIQYYNGEERAKGNILERFSAQQFPDLHSELNLSSLELGDSALYFCASSVDPGGPTDTQYFGPGTRLTVL.

This sequence joins TRBV9 and TRBJ2-7; 8 bases align to TRBD2. Germline V CDR1 and CDR2: SGDLS, YYNGEE. The length of the CDR3 is 17 residues. V was clipped by 2 bases and J by 2 bases; unmatched bases: 12. This chain's CDR3 is CASSVGTSRLHTYEQYF. The CDR3 DNA reads TGTGCCAGCAGCGTCGGGACTAGTAGACTACACACCTACGAGCAGTACTTC.

The rearrangement uses TRBV6-6 and TRBJ2-2, with 10 bases lining up with TRBD2. The CDR3 is 16 residues long. V lost 7 bases to trimming and J lost 2 bases; unmatched junction nucleotides: 7. The germline gives CDR1 MNHNY, CDR2 SVGAGI (reference sequence). The CDR3 protein is CASKPLAGGNTGELFF. Here the CDR3 DNA reads TGTGCCAGCAAACCCTTAGCGGGGGGAAACACCGGGGAGCTGTTTTTT.

This chain joins TRBV6-5 and TRBJ2-3; D possibly corresponds to TRBD2 (6 bases). V lost 10 bases and J lost 6, with 17 bases in between. Germline CDR1 MNHEY, CDR2 SVGAGI. There are 13 residues in the CDR3. The CDR3 region has the DNA TGTGCCATTACGGGACTGTTAAGGGATACGCAGTATTTT. Its translation is CAITGLLRDTQYF.